This T cell receptor (beta chain) emerged from a study of T cell clonality in common variable immunodeficiency. Germline CDR1 and CDR2: MNHNS and SASEGT. Unmatched junction bases numbered 1, after V lost 4 bases and J lost 0 bases. CDR3 size: 14 residues. Study-wide results and caveats: T cell subpopulation sequencing would be needed to explain CVID clonality. Reportedly, TCR beta sequences from common variable immunodeficiency showed fewer deletions and N-nucleotide insertions.

Blood came from CVID subjects not ill and not taking immunomodulatory or immunosuppressive medication. CVID and control samples used equivalent genomic DNA input. The assay was immunoSEQ multiplex PCR, and TCRdb's table has in-frame clones only and misses some. The sample has roughly 5,000 clones, none seen only once; the top ten hold 14%. Points on this clone: The target antigen is unknown. The read is 3 residues too short to cover the CDR3 end, so that end is filled in from the germline J gene.

The clonotype was recovered from a human donor with common variable immunodeficiency. Sequencing was performed on peripheral blood mononuclear cells. This chain joins TRBV6-1 and TRBJ1-2; the match to TRBD1 covers 8 bases. CDR3 loop: CASSGGQANYGYTF. CDR3 DNA, as far as it was read: TGTGCCAGCAGTGGGGGACAGGCTAACTATGGC.